This T cell receptor (beta chain) comes out of a study of blood T cells in healthy people across ages (dated by TCRdb to the mid-2010s). About the study as a whole: In model experiments, template switching captured roughly one uniquely barcoded TCR beta cDNA molecule for every two T cells. Two additional independent replicas of 1 million unique cDNA reads from the same blood draw were analyzed for two donors (one aged 18 to 30 and one aged 80 or older). Four age groups were formed from the donors: young (average around 15 years), middle-aged (approximately 39), aged (62) and long-lived (roughly 88). Using deep sequencing normalized with unique cDNA molecular identifiers, the study measured how TCR beta repertoire diversity changes with age. To avoid experimental bias, donors of different ages were distributed randomly across sequencing lanes. Broad study findings and their caveats: Total diversity estimates from one million sequenced T cells were considered lower bounds and underestimates. As age increased, observed TCR beta diversity per million T cells dropped in a roughly linear way, and a significant reduction was already evident by age 40. The percentage of naive T cells measured by flow cytometry correlated strongly with observed TCR beta diversity. Since profiling was done on bulk unsorted PBMCs, naive and antigen-experienced compartments could not be conclusively compared. Donor CMV infection status was unknown, potentially confounding age-related changes in expanded clonotypes. Compared with the aged group, the long-lived group had more naive CD4+ T cells, fewer expanded clones and increased TCR diversity, a pattern suggesting age selection.

Libraries came from 5' RACE. TCRdb lists the instrument as Illumina HiSeq 2500. The second PCR ran for about 6 to 12 cycles and used a J-beta primer mix along with a sample-barcoded 5' primer. A template-switch 5' adaptor carrying 12 random nucleotides introduced a unique molecular identifier onto each TCR beta cDNA molecule. At least 2.5 million CDR3-containing paired-end reads were obtained from each sample. First-strand cDNA was synthesized from all RNA with the Mint cDNA synthesis kit, primed by a TRBC-specific oligonucleotide. Following uracil-DNA glycosylase treatment, all cDNA underwent a first 18-cycle PCR with the universal primers M1SS and BC2_uni_R. The paper's data handling went like this. For normalization, 1 million high-quality reads were randomly selected from each sample, with every read carrying a distinct molecular identifier. Reads with shared molecular identifiers were discarded instead of being binned into consensus sequences. MiTCR, set to a Q25 quality threshold and the strictest error-elimination algorithm, was used for CDR3 identification, clonotype clustering and error correction. A nonparametric unseen species model with Euler transformation was used to estimate lower-bound total TCR beta diversity. Using fastp at Q25 and MiXCR, TCRdb reprocessed the public reads and kept productive beta chains. Here each entry gathers all rows of one CDR3 protein and keeps the most common genes and DNA. Clone size and V and J calls follow TCRdb, not the original study. Within this sample are fewer than 1,000,000 distinct CDR3 sequences, with 46% of them counted one time only. The leading ten clones occupy 18% of the sample.

The donors were roughly 38 Caucasian individuals from Russia, aged roughly 6 to 100 years, who were systemically healthy. Each donor gave around 9.9 milliliters of peripheral blood, collected into EDTA-treated Vacutainer tubes. Ficoll-Paque density-gradient centrifugation was used to isolate PBMCs, with at least 6.5 million per sample. Total RNA was extracted from PBMCs with Trizol reagent, with at least 5 micrograms obtained per sample. For every donor, an aliquot of PBMCs went through flow cytometry to measure the percentages of naive CD45RAhigh/CD27high T cells. Notes on this clonotype: The antigen it binds to is not known. Base quality data are lacking; no much larger clone is found one base away.

Based on the germline V gene, the CDR1 and CDR2 sequences are SGHRS and YFSETQ. The CDR3, cysteine through phenylalanine, is 14 amino acids long. Of all the DNA, just the CDR3 is kept, 42 bases in frame from base 1. V and J are trimmed by 0 bases and 5 bases, and the gene matches miss 3 bases of the junction. Source material: blood. The sequence came from a man older than 75 in good health. The chain was built from TRBV5-1 and TRBJ2-7, with 9 junctional bases fitting TRBD2. The CDR3 protein is CASSLVPSGNEQYF. The nucleotide sequence is given as TGCGCCAGCAGCTTGGTCCCTAGCGGGAACGAGCAGTACTTC.